The 17 T cell receptor beta chains listed next were all sequenced from one sample in a study of early T cells in non-severe SARS-CoV-2 infection. TCRdb itself ran the 5' RACE reads through MiXCR, one entry per CDR3 protein. The sample has under 140,000 distinct CDR3 sequences; roughly 12% are singletons. This sample comprised whole blood, obtained at baseline. These receptors originate from an adult who was a healthcare worker with PCR-confirmed SARS-CoV-2 infection or an uninfected control (not recorded which).

The table lists this clonotype with a few counts. This chain connects TRBV6-6 to TRBJ2-7; the D gene is possibly TRBD2 (5 bases). The CDR3 contains 15 residues. V was trimmed by 2 bases and J by 4 bases, leaving 15 bases between them. Germline V gene lookup returns CDR1 MNHNY and CDR2 SVGAGI (reference sequence). This chain's CDR3 is CASSYSPSFDYEQYF. The CDR3 nucleotides are TGTGCCAGCAGTTACAGCCCTAGCTTCGATTACGAGCAGTACTTC.

This clonotype was observed a handful of times. This sequence joins TRBV27 and TRBJ2-6; 7 bases are a match to TRBD2. Trimming cost V 4 bases and J 0 bases; bases outside gene matches: 9. There are 18 residues in the CDR3. From germline, CDR1 is MNHEY and CDR2 SMNVEV (reference sequence). CDR3 residues: CASSSPLAELSGANVLTF. In DNA form, the CDR3 reads TGTGCCAGCAGTTCCCCTCTAGCGGAGCTCTCTGGGGCCAACGTCCTGACTTTC.

This chain joins TRBV24-1 and TRBJ2-1, with D possibly being TRBD2 (6 bases). The CDR3 sequence is 14 residues long. Trimming cost V 7 bases and J 4 bases, with 13 bases left between them. Germline V gene lookup returns CDR1 KGHDR and CDR2 SFDVKD. DNA for the CDR3: TGTGCCACCAGAGTAGCGGATGATTACAATGAGCAGTTCTTC. Residues: CATRVADDYNEQFF.

This clonotype was seen a handful of times. The rearrangement uses TRBV12-3 or TRBV12-4 and TRBJ2-4; weak D call: TRBD2 (6 bases). The V and J ends lost 4 bases and 3 bases respectively, with 13 bases between them. The CDR3 loop spans 15 amino acids. CDR3 amino acids: CASSSSLGGKNIQYF. CDR3 sequence (DNA): TGTGCCAGCAGTTCCAGCCTGGGGGGCAAAAACATTCAGTACTTC.

This clonotype was counted ten times or more. The chain links TRBV29-1 to TRBJ2-4; 10 nucleotides agree with TRBD1. The V gene end was trimmed by 4 bases and the J gene end by 8 bases; junction bases not matched to a gene: 8. This CDR3 is built from 14 residues. CDR1 and CDR2 from the germline V gene are SQVTM and ANQGSEA. DNA of the CDR3: TGCAGCGTTGGGATAGGGACAGGGGATTACATTCAGTACTTC. Protein: CSVGIGTGDYIQYF.

J is TRBJ2-4 and V is TRBV12-3 or TRBV12-4, with a possible D match to TRBD1 (5 bases). This CDR3 has 15 residues. V shed 2 bases and J shed 3 bases, with 11 bases lying between them. The chain's CDR3 is CASSLQGLHKNIQYF. The CDR3 DNA follows: TGTGCCAGCAGTTTACAGGGTCTTCACAAAAACATTCAGTACTTC.

This clonotype was seen ten or more times. As DNA, the CDR3 is TGTGCCAGCAGCGCGACTGTGAACACTGAAGCTTTCTTT. Protein product: CASSATVNTEAFF. This chain links TRBV25-1 with TRBJ1-1; D remains ambiguous. The germline CDR1 and CDR2 sequences are MGHDK and SYGVNS. The V end was cut by 6 bases, the J end by 0 bases, with 8 bases between. The CDR3 runs 13 residues.

The chain joins TRBV7-9 to TRBJ2-1; perhaps TRBD1 as D (6 bases). CDR3 size: 17 residues. The V gene lost 4 bases and the J gene lost 0 bases, with 16 bases spanning the gap. Germline CDR1 reads SEHNR; CDR2 reads FQNEAQ (reference sequence). CDR3 bases: TGTGCCAGCAGCTCACTTCTGGGGGCCTACTCCTACAATGAGCAGTTCTTC. Protein: CASSSLLGAYSYNEQFF. Supplemented by reference TRBV7-9 and TRBJ2-1, the full variable domain reads DTGVSQNPRHKITKRGQNVTFRCDPISEHNRLYWYRQTLGQGPEFLTYFQNEAQLEKSRLLSDRFSAERPKGSFSTLEIQRTEQGDSAMYLCASSSLLGAYSYNEQFFGPGTRLTVL.

This clonotype was observed a few times. The V gene is TRBV4-1, the J gene TRBJ2-3, with 7 bases aligning to TRBD2. CDR1 and CDR2 (germline): MGHRA, YSYEKL. The CDR3 runs to 17 residues. The trim removed 0 bases at V and 0 bases at J, leaving 6 bases unmatched. CDR3 region: CASSQDRDYSSTDTQYF. The CDR3 nucleotides read TGCGCCAGCAGCCAAGATAGGGACTACTCTAGCACAGATACGCAGTATTTT.

This clonotype has at least ten counts. V and J are TRBV24-1 and TRBJ1-5; no clear D. Germline V gene sequence: CDR1 KGHDR, CDR2 SFDVKD. Trimming removed 3 bases from V and 5 bases from J, with 4 bases in between. The length of the CDR3 is 12 residues. The CDR3, as DNA: TGTGCCACCAGTGATGCAGATCAGCCCCAGCATTTT. It codes for CATSDADQPQHF.

This clonotype was counted only a few times. V is TRBV9 and J is TRBJ1-3, with D perhaps TRBD1 (5 bases). Germline CDR1 is SGDLS and CDR2 is YYNGEE. Trimming shortened V by 2 bases and J by 0 bases, and 9 bases separated the two germline ends. The CDR3 is 15 residues long. The CDR3 loop reads CASSVRGNSGNTIYF. The CDR3 DNA follows: TGTGCCAGCAGCGTGAGGGGCAACTCTGGAAACACCATATATTTT.

The rearrangement uses TRBV5-4 and TRBJ2-5; D remains unclear. The V end was cut by 4 bases, the J end by 5 bases, with 12 bases between. CDR1 and CDR2 (germline): SGHNT, YYREEE (reference sequence). The CDR3 runs to 13 residues. The CDR3 sequence: CASSGPSLETQYF. In nucleotides, the CDR3 is TGTGCCAGCAGCGGACCCAGTCTGGAGACCCAGTACTTC. Full variable domain (rest looked up from reference TRBV5-4 and TRBJ2-5): ETGVTQSPTHLIKTRGQQVTLRCSSQSGHNTVSWYQQALGQGPQFIFQYYREEENGRGNFPPRFSGLQFPNYSSELNVNALELDDSALYLCASSGPSLETQYFGPGTRLLVL.

This clonotype was seen a handful of times. The chain joins TRBV7-9 to TRBJ2-5, with TRBD2 identical over 9 bases. Germline V CDR1 and CDR2: SEHNR, FQNEAQ (reference sequence). The V and J ends lost 3 bases and 4 bases, in that order; junction bases with no gene match: 6. The CDR3 contains 15 residues. The CDR3 sequence: CASSLAGGPPETQYF. For the CDR3, the DNA is TGTGCCAGCAGCTTGGCGGGGGGGCCTCCAGAGACCCAGTACTTC.

This chain links TRBV12-3 or TRBV12-4 with TRBJ1-1; 8 nucleotides align to TRBD1. V lost 7 bases, J lost 4 bases, and 11 bases stayed unmatched. The CDR3 sequence is 15 residues long. The CDR3 reads CASTEPRQGITEAFF. In DNA form, the CDR3 reads TGTGCCAGCACCGAACCTAGACAGGGGATCACTGAAGCTTTCTTT.

J is TRBJ2-5 and V is TRBV5-1; TRBD2 aligns across 10 bases. The length of the CDR3 is 18 residues. Germline CDR1 and CDR2: SGHRS and YFSETQ. The V and J ends lost 4 bases and 1 base, in that order; junction bases with no gene match: 13. DNA of the CDR3: TGCGCCAGCAGCCAAGGGCTAGCGGGAGCGCCGGGCCAAGAGACCCAGTACTTC. It encodes CASSQGLAGAPGQETQYF.

This clonotype was recorded a few times. The CDR3 sequence: CASSPRGRGAFF. As DNA, the CDR3 is TGTGCCAGCAGCCCGCGGGGGCGCGGGGCTTTCTTT. This chain connects TRBV7-9 to TRBJ1-1; TRBD1 is a possible D gene (6 bases). Germline CDR1 is SEHNR and CDR2 is FQNEAQ (reference sequence). The CDR3 extends over 12 amino acids. Trimming pared 5 bases from V and 11 bases from J, leaving 15 bases between. Complete variable domain (other parts from reference TRBV7-9 and TRBJ1-1): DTGVSQNPRHKITKRGQNVTFRCDPISEHNRLYWYRQTLGQGPEFLTYFQNEAQLEKSRLLSDRFSAERPKGSFSTLEIQRTEQGDSAMYLCASSPRGRGAFFGQGTRLTVV.

The chain links TRBV29-1 to TRBJ2-5, with a possible D match to TRBD1 (5 bases). This CDR3 has 12 residues. Germline CDR1 reads SQVTM; CDR2 reads ANQGSEA. Trimming cost V 7 bases and J 3 bases, with 12 bases left between them. The CDR3 loop is CSAFTGEETQYF. The CDR3 coding sequence is TGCAGCGCTTTTACAGGAGAAGAGACCCAGTACTTC.